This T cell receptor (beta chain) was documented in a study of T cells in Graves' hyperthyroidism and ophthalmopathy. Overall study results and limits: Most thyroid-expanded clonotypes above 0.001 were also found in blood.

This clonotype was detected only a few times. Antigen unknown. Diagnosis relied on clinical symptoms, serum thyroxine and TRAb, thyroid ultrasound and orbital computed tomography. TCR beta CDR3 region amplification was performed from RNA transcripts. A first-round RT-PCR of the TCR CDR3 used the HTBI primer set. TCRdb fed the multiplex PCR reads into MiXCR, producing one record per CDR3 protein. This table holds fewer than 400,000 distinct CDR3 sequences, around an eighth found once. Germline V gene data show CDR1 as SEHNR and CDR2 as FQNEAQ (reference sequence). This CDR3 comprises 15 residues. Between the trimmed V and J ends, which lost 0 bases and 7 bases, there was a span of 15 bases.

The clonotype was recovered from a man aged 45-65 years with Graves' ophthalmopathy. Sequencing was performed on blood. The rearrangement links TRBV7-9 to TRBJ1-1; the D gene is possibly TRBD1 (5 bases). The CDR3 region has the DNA TGTGCCAGCAGCTTAGCAGGGCAGGGAACAATTGAAGCTTTCTTT. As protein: CASSLAGQGTIEAFF.